This TCR beta chain was obtained from a study of T cell changes during pregnancy in multiple sclerosis. Unmatched junction bases numbered 16, after V lost 5 bases and J lost 7 bases. Germline CDR1 is SGHTA and CDR2 is FQGNSA. The CDR3 sequence is 16 residues long. Here immunoSEQ multiplex PCR was the method, and the copy in TCRdb shows in-frame clones only, minus some. The repertoire holds roughly 100,000 clones, 90% seen once, with roughly 0.79% in the top ten. This clonotype was sampled from a female donor in good health, enrolled as a control in a pregnancy study. The chain links TRBV7-2 to TRBJ2-7; 8 bases are a match to TRBD2. This material consisted of peripheral blood, taken in the second trimester of pregnancy. CDR3 protein: CASSTYTAGVGREQYF. The CDR3 coding sequence is TGTGCCAGCAGCACATACACAGCGGGGGTGGGAAGGGAGCAGTACTTC.